The rows below give T cell receptor beta chains drawn from one sample of a study of blood T cell repertoires in COVID-19. Sequencing was performed with immunoSEQ multiplex PCR; in TCRdb, only in-frame clones are kept and a portion is missing. The table lists roughly 250,000 clones, 86% of them singletons. Sequencing was carried out using PBMCs or T cells enriched from blood (not recorded which). These receptors were obtained from a woman aged 40-49 years with acute COVID-19. CDR3s include the opening cysteine and the closing phenylalanine or tryptophan. A D gene is named only where the DNA matches it firmly. Size values are once, few and many counts, or a class for expanded clones, and some rows have none.

d_call j_call v_call clone_size cdr3_nt cdr3_aa
. TRBJ2-5 TRBV29-1 . TGCAGCTCACGGGAGTTTGTGGGGGAGACCCAGTACTTC CSSREFVGETQYF
. TRBJ1-2 TRBV19 few TGTGCCAGTAGTACTGGACTGGGTGGCTACACCTTC CASSTGLGGYTF
TRBD2 TRBJ2-7 TRBV3-1/TRBV3-2 . TGTGCCAGCAGCCAACCTAGCGGGGATGATGAGCAGTACTTC CASSQPSGDDEQYF
TRBD2 TRBJ2-3 TRBV6-4 many TGTGCCAGCAGTGACTCGACTAGCGGTGGTACAGATACGCAGTATTTT CASSDSTSGGTDTQYF
TRBD1 TRBJ1-2 TRBV5-1 . TGCGCCAGCAGCACGGGACAGGCTGGTGGCTACACCTTC CASSTGQAGGYTF
TRBD1 TRBJ2-7 TRBV29-1 . TGCAGCGCTACATTGACAGGGTACGAGCAGTACTTC CSATLTGYEQYF
TRBD2 TRBJ2-7 TRBV13 . TGTGCCAGCCGGCGCGGCGGGAGTCGGGGCGAGCAGTACTTC CASRRGGSRGEQYF
. TRBJ2-5 TRBV5-1 . TGCGCCAGCAGCTTGGAGGGACACGGAAGGGAGACCCAGTACTTC CASSLEGHGRETQYF
. TRBJ1-2 TRBV25-1 . TGTGCCAGCAGTGAGGACAGAGTCTATGGCTACACCTTC CASSEDRVYGYTF
. TRBJ1-1 TRBV30 once TGTGCCTGGAGTGGACACTTTGACACTGAAGCTTTCTTT CAWSGHFDTEAFF
. TRBJ2-5 TRBV7-9 few TGTGCCAGCAGCCCCGCGAAGCAAGAGACCCAGTACTTC CASSPAKQETQYF
. TRBJ2-1 TRBV9 . TGTGCCAGCAGCTTGCCCAGCGATGAGCAGTTCTTC CASSLPSDEQFF
. TRBJ1-2 TRBV12-3/TRBV12-4 . TGTGCCAGCAGTTTACAGGGGAGAGGCTACACCTTC CASSLQGRGYTF
. TRBJ2-4 TRBV12-2 . TGTGCAAGTCGCTTAGGCCGACTGTTACTAGCCAAAAACATTCAGTACTTC CASRLGRLLLAKNIQYF
. TRBJ1-4 TRBV9 . TGTGCCAGCAGCAAACAGGGCTGGAATGAAAAACTGTTTTTT CASSKQGWNEKLFF
TRBD2 TRBJ2-7 TRBV7-8 . TGTGCCAGCAGCTTAGTTGCGGGAGGGCTCTTTGAGCAGTACTTC CASSLVAGGLFEQYF
. TRBJ1-2 TRBV3-1/TRBV3-2 . TGTGCCAGCAGCACCGGGGGGCTAGGCTACACCTTC CASSTGGLGYTF
TRBD2 TRBJ2-5 TRBV5-1 . TGCGCCAGCAGGCGTACCCCCCGGACTAGCGGGTCGGGGGAGACCCAGTACTTC CASRRTPRTSGSGETQYF
. TRBJ2-7 TRBV10-1 . TGCGCCAGCAGTGAGTACGCGACTGAGCGGTACTACGAGCAGTACTTC CASSEYATERYYEQYF
. TRBJ2-1 TRBV25-1 . TGTGCCAGCAGTGAACACCGGGACTTCTCCTACAATGAGCAGTTCTTC CASSEHRDFSYNEQFF
TRBD2 TRBJ2-1 TRBV24-1 . TGTGCCACCAGTGAACTTAGCGGGAGGGCCAATGAGCAGTTCTTC CATSELSGRANEQFF
. TRBJ1-1 TRBV6-1 . TGTGCCAGCAGTGAAGGGCATGCAGGTATGAACACTGAAGCTTTCTTT CASSEGHAGMNTEAFF
. TRBJ2-1 TRBV19 . TGTGCCAGTAGTATGGGGTATTCGGGAAATGAGCAGTTCTTC CASSMGYSGNEQFF
TRBD2 TRBJ2-7 TRBV5-1 once TGCGCCAGCAGCTTGGCCCCGGCAGGGACTAGCGGGAGATGGTCCTACGAGCAGTACTTC CASSLAPAGTSGRWSYEQYF
. TRBJ1-3 TRBV28 . TGTGCCAGCGGGGGAGGGACGGACGGAAACACCATATATTTT CASGGGTDGNTIYF
. TRBJ2-7 TRBV21-1 . TGTGCCAGCAGCAAACCCCCGGGACTAGGGGGCTACGAGCAGTACTTC CASSKPPGLGGYEQYF
. TRBJ2-3 TRBV24-1 few TGTGCCACCAGTGATATCGACAGATTCATTGATACGCAGTATTTT CATSDIDRFIDTQYF
. TRBJ2-1 TRBV25-1 . TGTGCCAGCAGTTTTGGCATTGGGAGTGAGCAGTTCTTC CASSFGIGSEQFF
TRBD1 TRBJ2-5 TRBV19 . TGTGCCACCTCAGGGGGGACAGGGGGCGAAGAGACCCAGTACTTC CATSGGTGGEETQYF
TRBD1 TRBJ2-5 TRBV19 . TGTGCCAGTAGTGCAGACAGGGCCCAAGAGACCCAGTACTTC CASSADRAQETQYF
TRBD2 TRBJ2-7 TRBV6-4 . TGTGCCAGCAGTGGCTTAGCGGGGGAAACCTACGAGCAGTACTTC CASSGLAGETYEQYF
. TRBJ1-1 TRBV19 . TGTGCCACGGAAAAAGGGGAGGGGGGCACTGAAGCTTTCTTT CATEKGEGGTEAFF
. TRBJ2-7 TRBV13 . TGTGCCAGCAGTCTAAACAGGTACTACGAGCAGTACTTC CASSLNRYYEQYF
. TRBJ2-1 TRBV7-8 . TGTGCCAGCAGCTTAAGGTCGGGACTTAGCGGAGCCCGAGGGGAGCAGTTCTTC CASSLRSGLSGARGEQFF
TRBD2 TRBJ2-7 TRBV9 . TGTGCCAGCAGCGTACCTCGCAGGACTAGCGGGAGAACTTTCTACGAGCAGTACTTC CASSVPRRTSGRTFYEQYF
. TRBJ2-2 TRBV28 . TGTGCCAGCAGCGTGGGAGCCCGGGAGCTGTTTTTT CASSVGARELFF
TRBD2 TRBJ2-5 TRBV19 few TGTGCCAGTAGTCCAGCGGGGCGCCCCCAAGAGACCCAGTACTTC CASSPAGRPQETQYF
. TRBJ2-2 TRBV19 . TGTGCCAGTAGTATTCGCACAGGGCCCCTGGAGGAGCTGTTTTTT CASSIRTGPLEELFF
. TRBJ1-2 TRBV19 few TGTGCCAGTAGTATGGGAGGGTTGTGGGATGGCTACACCTTC CASSMGGLWDGYTF
. TRBJ1-1 TRBV2 . TGTGCCAGCAGACCTTCAGGGGAGAGCACTGAAGCTTTCTTT CASRPSGESTEAFF
TRBD1 TRBJ2-7 TRBV25-1 few TGTGCCAGCAGTGACTCCGGGACAGCAACCTACGAGCAGTACTTC CASSDSGTATYEQYF
. TRBJ1-1 TRBV11-3 . TGTGCCAGCAGCTTAGTCCCAGAGAACACTGAAGCTTTCTTT CASSLVPENTEAFF
TRBD2 TRBJ2-7 TRBV11-2 . TGTGCCAGCAGTCAGATTAGCGGGAGGGCAAGGTACGAGCAGTACTTC CASSQISGRARYEQYF
TRBD2 TRBJ2-1 TRBV27 . TGTGCCAGCCGACTAGCGGGTGAGCAGTTCTTC CASRLAGEQFF
TRBD2 TRBJ2-2 TRBV19 once TGTGCCAGTAGTAGTATCCCGATCTCGGGACTAGCGTCTTCCGGGGAGCTGTTTTTT CASSSIPISGLASSGELFF
. TRBJ2-7 TRBV5-1 once TGCGCCAGCAGCACTGATAACGCCTACGAGCAGTACTTC CASSTDNAYEQYF
. TRBJ1-2 TRBV30 . TGTGCCATTGAGCACCTTTATCGTTATGGCTACACCTTC CAIEHLYRYGYTF
TRBD2 TRBJ2-3 TRBV25-1 . TGTGCCAGCAGTGCGGGACTAGCGGGAGGCTATACGCAGTATTTT CASSAGLAGGYTQYF
TRBD1 TRBJ1-5 TRBV5-8 . TGTGCCAGCAGCCTACCCGGGACAGGGGACAATCAGCCCCAGCATTTT CASSLPGTGDNQPQHF
. TRBJ1-2 TRBV20-1 . TGCAGTGCTAGGCAGAATGGCTACACCTTC CSARQNGYTF
. TRBJ2-1 TRBV5-8 . TGTGCCAGCAGCGCAGTGGCGGGGAACTACAATGAGCAGTTCTTC CASSAVAGNYNEQFF
TRBD1 TRBJ1-4 TRBV30 . TGTGCCTGGAGTTCCCGGGACAGGGGCGTAAAACTGTTTTTT CAWSSRDRGVKLFF
. TRBJ1-5 TRBV6-5 . TGTGCCAGCTCGAGTGGACAAACTAGCAATCAGCCCCAGCATTTT CASSSGQTSNQPQHF
TRBD1 TRBJ2-2 TRBV7-6 . TGTGCCAGCAGCTTAAGGGACAGGGGAGTCACCGGGGAGCTGTTTTTT CASSLRDRGVTGELFF
TRBD1 TRBJ1-5 TRBV6-5 . TGTGCCAGCAGAGATGACAGGGTCGTTCAGCCCCAGCATTTT CASRDDRVVQPQHF